The 22 T cell receptor beta chains given below trace back to one sample, sequenced in a study of CD8+ T cells in alopecia areata. Sequencing templates came from extracted RNA that was reverse transcribed into cDNA. TCRdb's table, derived via immunoSEQ multiplex PCR, lists solely in-frame clones and lacks some. This sample carries roughly 120,000 clones, none of them present only once. Material for sequencing was lesional skin. The receptors shown here come from a C3H/HeJ mouse with alopecia areata. Mice of this strain are of MHC haplotype H2-k.

This clone was seen a few times. The gene names here belong to mouse. The read comes to an end 4 residues before the CDR3 does, leaving the germline J gene to fill in the end. The chain carries TRBV13-3 and TRBJ1-4, with D possibly TRBD1 on 6 matching bases. CDR1 and CDR2 from the germline V gene are NNHDY and SYVADS. This CDR3 has 14 residues. The V gene lost 6 bases and the J gene lost 6 bases, with 15 bases spanning the gap. CDR3 bases read: TGTGCCAGCACCGTGGACAGAGGCGACGAA. This encodes CASTVDRGDE. The whole CDR3 reads CASTVDRGDERLFF.

This clone was counted between two and nine times. These gene names are mouse names. The part of the CDR3 DNA that was read is TGTGCCAGCAGTGAAGGGGACATAACAAACACA. It translates to CASSEGDITNT. The whole CDR3 is CASSEGDITNTEVFF. The chain couples TRBV13-3 to TRBJ1-1, with D perhaps matching TRBD1 (6 bases). With the read ending 4 residues before the CDR3 end, the germline J gene is used to fill in that end. The germline V and J ends were trimmed by 2 bases and 0 bases, with 11 bases remaining between them. CDR1 is NNHDY, CDR2 SYVADS, per germline. The CDR3 is 15 amino acids.

This clone was found a few times. Mouse germline and gene names are used. From the germline J gene comes the end of the CDR3, since the read stops 4 residues before it. The chain combines TRBV13-2 with TRBJ2-7; a weak D match, TRBD2 (6 bases). CDR3 length: 12 residues. Germline assignment: CDR1 NNHNN and CDR2 SYGAGS (reference sequence). Trimming took 5 bases from V and 3 from J, leaving 9 bases between them. This CDR3 is CASGAGDYEQYF. CDR3 DNA, as far as it was read: TGTGCCAGCGGCGCTGGGGACTAT.

This clone showed up just a few times. Genes here carry mouse names. The CDR3 is CASRRTGGYEQYF. The sequenced CDR3 bases are TGTGCCAGCAGAAGGACTGGGGGCTAT. The chain employs TRBV19 and TRBJ2-7, with TRBD2 matching over 10 bases. The read terminates 4 residues before the CDR3 end, so the remaining end is supplied by the germline J gene. Germline loops: CDR1 FNHDT, CDR2 SITEND (reference sequence). After removal of 5 bases from V and 3 bases from J, the junction contained 2 bases not matched to a gene. There are 13 residues in the CDR3.

This clone showed up just a few times. Gene names and germline refer to mouse. The read gets to within 4 residues of the CDR3 end, and the germline J gene fills in the rest. The chain joins TRBV17 to TRBJ2-1; 9 bases are a match to TRBD1. Germline V gives CDR1 MNHDT, CDR2 YYDKIL. V trimming: 5 bases; J trimming: 0 bases; junction bases outside the gene matches: 5. The CDR3 consists of 16 residues. The DNA read from the CDR3 is TGTGCTAGCAGTCCCGGGACAGGGATTAACTATGCT. It specifies CASSPGTGINYA. The entire CDR3 sequence reads CASSPGTGINYAEQFF.

This clone was picked up many times. All gene names here are mouse names. The same CDR3 also results from other DNA sequences found in this sample. The chain's CDR3 is CASSGGQSNYAEQFF. The CDR3 DNA, read in part, is TGTGCCAGCAGTGGAGGACAGAGTAACTATGCT. This chain links TRBV13-3 with TRBJ2-1; TRBD1 might be the D (6 bases). The read halts 4 residues ahead of the CDR3 end, with the missing end drawn from the germline J gene. Germline V gene sequence: CDR1 NNHDY, CDR2 SYVADS. The CDR3 runs to 15 residues. The germline V and J ends were trimmed by 3 bases and 0 bases, with 10 bases remaining between them.

Note on this clone: The gene names given are mouse names. Read sequence stops 4 residues before the CDR3 end, and the germline J gene provides the missing end. The chain joins TRBV13-3 to TRBJ2-2, with D unclear. Germline CDR1 NNHDY, CDR2 SYVADS. The V and J ends lost 4 bases and 0 bases respectively, with 10 bases between them. The CDR3 covers 15 residues. The CDR3 here is CASSLTTSNTGQLYF. The part of the CDR3 DNA that was read is TGTGCCAGCAGTCTGACAACCTCAAACACCGGG.

This clone was detected only a few times. The listed genes are named as in mouse. The CDR3 end is not reached by the read, which stops 4 residues before it; the germline J gene fills it in. The chain has TRBV17 and TRBJ2-2, with 8 bases lining up with TRBD1. The CDR3 runs 14 residues. Germline V lookup: CDR1 MNHDT, CDR2 YYDKIL. With V trimmed by 8 bases and J by 1 base, 3 bases remained unmatched. The CDR3 DNA, read in part, is TGTGCTAGCGCCGGGACAGGAAACACCGGG. It translates to CASAGTGNTG. The full CDR3 is CASAGTGNTGQLYF.

In this sample, this clone turned up many times. The TCRdb protein and the DNA translation do not line up at residue 13; the protein shown here was made by translating the DNA. Germline and genes here are mouse. The observed sequence ends 3 residues before the CDR3 terminus, with the missing tail filled in from the germline J gene. The rearrangement uses TRBV13-3 and TRBJ1-3, with TRBD1 matching 7 bases. The trim removed 5 bases at V and 0 bases at J, leaving 8 bases unmatched. The V gene's germline CDR1 is NNHDY and CDR2 SYVADS. This CDR3 spans 16 amino acids. CDR3 in amino acids: CASSPTGRNSGNTLYF. CDR3 bases read: TGTGCCAGCAGCCCGACAGGGAGAAATTCTGGAAATACG.

Concerning this clone itself: Gene names refer to mouse genes. The read ends 4 residues early relative to the CDR3; the germline J gene fills the gap. V gene TRBV19 combines with J gene TRBJ1-1, with D unclear. The CDR3 covers 13 residues. Trimming pared 2 bases from V and 4 bases from J, leaving 9 bases between. Per the germline V gene, CDR1 is FNHDT and CDR2 is SITEND (reference sequence). CDR3 amino acids: CASSIRVGTEVFF. The CDR3 bases that were read are TGTGCCAGCAGTATTAGGGTTGGCACA.

This clone was seen a handful of times. Here the gene names and germline are mouse. The missing CDR3 end, 4 residues past where the read stops, is filled in from the germline J gene. The rearrangement links TRBV19 to TRBJ2-1; 10 bases match TRBD2. Germline CDR1 reads FNHDT; CDR2 reads SITEND (reference sequence). This CDR3 region has 14 residues. The CDR3: CASTLDWGEAEQFF. CDR3 DNA, as far as it was read: TGTGCCAGCACCCTCGACTGGGGGGAAGCT.

A remark on this clone: Gene names and germline refer to mouse. The read halts 4 residues ahead of the CDR3 end, with the missing end drawn from the germline J gene. V is TRBV1 and J is TRBJ2-5; possibly TRBD1 for D (5 bases). This CDR3 spans 14 amino acids. Germline CDR1 NSQYPW, CDR2 LRSPGD (reference sequence). Trimming left V 4 bases short and J 0 bases short, with 8 bases between. The DNA read from the CDR3 is TGCACCTGCAGTGGACAGCTTAACCAAGAC. Its protein product is CTCSGQLNQD. The whole CDR3 is CTCSGQLNQDTQYF.

Note on this clone: Here the gene names and germline are mouse. The read ends 4 residues shy of where the CDR3 ends; the end is completed using the germline J gene. This chain links TRBV17 with TRBJ1-2; the D is unclear. With 3 bases removed from V and 1 base from J, the gap between germline ends came to 6 bases. This CDR3 has 13 amino acids. Germline V gene data show CDR1 as MNHDT and CDR2 as YYDKIL. CDR3 bases read: TGTGCTAGCAGTAGCCCCAAAAACTCC. Amino acid sequence: CASSSPKNS. The full CDR3 sequence reads CASSSPKNSDYTF.

With regard to this clone: Germline and genes: mouse. The read ends 4 residues before the CDR3 terminus; that terminus is restored from the germline J gene. The J gene is TRBJ2-1, the V gene TRBV19; possibly TRBD1 or TRBD2 for D (5 bases each). Per the germline V gene, CDR1 is FNHDT and CDR2 is SITEND (reference sequence). CDR3 length: 13 amino acids. The chain's CDR3 is CASSMGDEAEQFF. CDR3 DNA, as far as it was read: TGTGCCAGCAGTATGGGGGATGAGGCT.

Many counts were recorded for this clone. Each gene name is a mouse one. CDR3 bases read: TGCACCTGCAGTGCAGTCAGACTGGGGGCTAGTCAAAAC. This encodes CTCSAVRLGASQN. The CDR3 in full is CTCSAVRLGASQNTLYF. The chain employs TRBV1 and TRBJ2-4, with 9 bases matching TRBD2. Read sequence stops 4 residues before the CDR3 end, and the germline J gene provides the missing end. The length of the CDR3 is 17 residues. From germline, CDR1 is NSQYPW and CDR2 LRSPGD (reference sequence). With V trimmed by 1 base and J by 0 bases, 5 bases remained unmatched. Looking up the rest from reference TRBV1 and TRBJ2-4 gives the full variable domain: VTLLEQNPRWRLVPRGQAVNLRCILKNSQYPWMSWYQQDLQKQLQWLFTLRSPGDKEVKSLPGADYLATRVTDTELRLQVANMSQGRTLYCTCSAVRLGASQNTLYFGAGTRLSVL.

As for this clone: Mouse germline and gene names are used. The read terminates 4 residues before the CDR3 end, so the remaining end is supplied by the germline J gene. The chain employs TRBV13-3 and TRBJ2-7, with D possibly TRBD1 on 5 matching bases. Germline V lookup: CDR1 NNHDY, CDR2 SYVADS. V lost 3 bases, J lost 1 base, and 11 bases lay in between. The CDR3 totals 14 residues. CDR3 DNA (partial): TGTGCCAGCAGTGTCAGGGATCCTTCCTAT. Protein sequence: CASSVRDPSY. The entire CDR3 reads CASSVRDPSYEQYF.

This clone was counted ten times or more. The listed genes are named as in mouse. This CDR3 reads CTCSALTGGHSYEQYF. The CDR3 DNA, read in part, is TGCACCTGCAGTGCATTAACTGGGGGACACTCCTAT. The chain links TRBV1 to TRBJ2-7, with 8 bases lining up with TRBD2. Read coverage stops 4 residues before the CDR3 terminus; the germline J gene supplies the remainder. Trimming at V came to 2 bases and at J to 0 bases, leaving 6 bases not matched to a gene. In germline, CDR1 is NSQYPW, CDR2 LRSPGD (reference sequence). The length of the CDR3 is 16 residues.

This clone occurred many times. Here the gene names and germline are mouse. The CDR3 sequence: CASAPQGDYAEQFF. Partial CDR3 DNA: TGTGCCAGCGCACCCCAGGGGGACTATGCT. V gene TRBV13-3 combines with J gene TRBJ2-1; 7 bases line up with TRBD1. The CDR3 extends 4 residues past the end of the read, so its final part is completed from the germline J gene. The CDR3 is made up of 14 amino acids. In germline, CDR1 is NNHDY, CDR2 SYVADS. V lost 7 bases, J lost 2 bases, and 6 bases stayed unmatched.

This clone was counted only a few times. Germline and genes here are mouse. The read terminates 4 residues before the CDR3 end, so the remaining end is supplied by the germline J gene. The V and J genes are TRBV13-3 and TRBJ2-7; D remains ambiguous. Trimming cost V 1 base and J 2 bases, with 7 bases left between them. The CDR3 consists of 13 residues. The germline CDR1 and CDR2 sequences are NNHDY and SYVADS. This chain's CDR3 is CASSDIQPYEQYF. CDR3 bases read: TGTGCCAGCAGTGATATCCAGCCCTAT.

Details on this clone: Gene and germline names: mouse. Read data end 4 residues before the CDR3 end; the end is taken from the germline J gene. The chain combines TRBV13-3 with TRBJ1-4, with 10 positions matching TRBD1. Germline assignment: CDR1 NNHDY and CDR2 SYVADS. The CDR3 covers 17 residues. V shed 0 bases and J 3 bases; nucleotides not matched to a gene: 5. Incomplete CDR3 DNA: TGTGCCAGCAGTGATGCCCAGGACAGGGGGACCAACGAA. Residues: CASSDAQDRGTNE. The whole CDR3 region reads CASSDAQDRGTNERLFF.

About this clone: The germline and genes are mouse ones. The read ends 4 residues before the CDR3 terminus; that terminus is restored from the germline J gene. This chain connects TRBV19 to TRBJ1-1, with D maybe TRBD1 (6 bases). The V end was cut by 4 bases, the J end by 0 bases, with 13 bases between. CDR1 is FNHDT and CDR2 is SITEND in the germline V gene (reference sequence). This CDR3 region has 15 residues. The CDR3: CASSSTTGSNTEVFF. CDR3 DNA, as far as it was read: TGTGCCAGCAGTTCAACGACAGGATCAAACACA.

Comments on this clone: TCRdb's protein sequence differs at residue 13 from the translated DNA; the protein presented here follows the DNA. Genes here carry mouse names. The DNA read from the CDR3 is TGCACCTGCAGTGCGCTGAGAGATTCCTATAATTCGCCC. Protein product: CTCSALRDSYNSP. The full CDR3 reads CTCSALRDSYNSPLYF. The chain carries TRBV1 and TRBJ1-6, with D uncertain. The CDR3 extends 3 residues past the end of the read, so its final part is completed from the germline J gene. TRBJ1-6 is designated an ORF whose function remains uncertain. In germline, CDR1 is NSQYPW, CDR2 LRSPGD (reference sequence). Between the trimmed V and J ends, which lost 3 bases and 0 bases, there was a span of 9 bases. This CDR3 has 16 residues.